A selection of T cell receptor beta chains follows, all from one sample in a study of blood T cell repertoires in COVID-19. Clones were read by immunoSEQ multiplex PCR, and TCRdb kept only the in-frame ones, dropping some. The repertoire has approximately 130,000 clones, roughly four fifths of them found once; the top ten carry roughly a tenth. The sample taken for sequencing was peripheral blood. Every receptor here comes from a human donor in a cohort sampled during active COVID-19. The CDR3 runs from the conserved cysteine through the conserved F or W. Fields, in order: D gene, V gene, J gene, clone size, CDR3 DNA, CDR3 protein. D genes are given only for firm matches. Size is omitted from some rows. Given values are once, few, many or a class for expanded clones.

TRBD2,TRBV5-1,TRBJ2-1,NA,TGCGCCAGCAGCTTGAGCGGGGGAGTCTACAATGAGCAGTTCTTC,CASSLSGGVYNEQFF
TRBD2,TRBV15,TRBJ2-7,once,TGTGCCACCAGCAGGGAGATAGCGGGGGGCTACTCCTACGAGCAGTACTTC,CATSREIAGGYSYEQYF
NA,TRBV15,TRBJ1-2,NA,TGTGCCACCAGCAAAAACAGCCCTAACTATGGCTACACCTTC,CATSKNSPNYGYTF
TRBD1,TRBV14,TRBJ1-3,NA,TGTGCCAGCAGCCAGGCTGGGACAGGGTACTCTGGAAACACCATATATTTT,CASSQAGTGYSGNTIYF
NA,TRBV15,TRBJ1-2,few,TGTGCCACCAGCAGAGGAGGAGGTGCTGGCTACACCTTC,CATSRGGGAGYTF
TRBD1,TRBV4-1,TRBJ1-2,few,TGCGCCAGCAGCCAAGAGCAACAGGGGATTTATGGCTACACCTTC,CASSQEQQGIYGYTF
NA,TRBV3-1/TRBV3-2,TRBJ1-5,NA,TGTGCCAGCAGCCAAGATCGGGCGGGTCAGCCCCAGCATTTT,CASSQDRAGQPQHF
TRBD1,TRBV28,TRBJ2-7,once,TGTGCCAGCAGTTTTGGGGGACAGGGCTCCTACGAGCAGTACTTC,CASSFGGQGSYEQYF
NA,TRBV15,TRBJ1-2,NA,TGTGCCACCAGCAGAGAGAGACGACAAGATAGCTATGGCTACACCTTC,CATSRERRQDSYGYTF
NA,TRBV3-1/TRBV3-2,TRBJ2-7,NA,TGTGCCAGCAGCCAAGATGGAGGCTACCCCTACGAGCAGTACTTC,CASSQDGGYPYEQYF
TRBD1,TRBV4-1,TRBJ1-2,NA,TGCGCCAGCAGCCAAGATGGGCAGGGGGTTATTGGCTACACCTTC,CASSQDGQGVIGYTF
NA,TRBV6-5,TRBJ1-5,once,TGTGCCAGCAGCGACACGGGCAATCAGCCCCAGCATTTT,CASSDTGNQPQHF
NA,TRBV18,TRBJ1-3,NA,TGTGCCAGCTCACCCAACTCTGGAAACACCATATATTTT,CASSPNSGNTIYF
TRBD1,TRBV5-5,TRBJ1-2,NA,TGTGCCAGCAGCTTGGTTGGGGACAGGAGATATGGCTACACCTTC,CASSLVGDRRYGYTF
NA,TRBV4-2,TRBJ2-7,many,TGTGCCAGCAGCCAAGATGGGGGAGGCTACGAGCAGTACTTC,CASSQDGGGYEQYF
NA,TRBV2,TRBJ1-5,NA,TGTGCCAGCAAGCGGGGGGGAAGCAATCAGCCCCAGCATTTT,CASKRGGSNQPQHF
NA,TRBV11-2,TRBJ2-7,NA,TGTGCCAGCAGCTCCAGCTCCTACGAGCAGTACTTC,CASSSSSYEQYF
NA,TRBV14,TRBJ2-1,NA,TGTGCCAGCAGCCGCCATCAGGGAGGTTACAATGAGCAGTTCTTC,CASSRHQGGYNEQFF
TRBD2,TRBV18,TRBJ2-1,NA,TGTGCCAGCTCACCACCGACTAGCGACCGACTCGACAATGAGCAGTTCTTC,CASSPPTSDRLDNEQFF
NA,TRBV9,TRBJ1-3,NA,TGTGCCAGCAGCGTAGATTCGAGCTCTGGAAACACCATATATTTT,CASSVDSSSGNTIYF
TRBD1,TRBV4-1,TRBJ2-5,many,TGCGCCAGTCAGGACAGGGGGGAGACCCAGTACTTC,CASQDRGETQYF
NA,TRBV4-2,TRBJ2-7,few,TGTGCCAGCAGCCAAGCGGACAACTCCTACGAGCAGTACTTC,CASSQADNSYEQYF
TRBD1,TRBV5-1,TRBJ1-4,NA,TGCGCCAGCAGCGAGCGACAGGGAACTAATGAAAAACTGTTTTTT,CASSERQGTNEKLFF
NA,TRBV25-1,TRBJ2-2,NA,TGTGCCAGCAGTGAGCCAGCGCGGGACACCGGGGAGCTGTTTTTT,CASSEPARDTGELFF
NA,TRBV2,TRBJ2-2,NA,TGTGCCAGCAGTGACAGGGCGGCGTCGAACACCGGGGAGCTGTTTTTT,CASSDRAASNTGELFF
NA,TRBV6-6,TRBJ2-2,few,TGTGCCAGCAGGGCGGGCGGAGCGGACACCGGGGAGCTGTTTTTT,CASRAGGADTGELFF
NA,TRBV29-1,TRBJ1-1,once,TGCAGCGCCCGAAGGGGGATGGGCGCTGAAGCTTTCTTT,CSARRGMGAEAFF
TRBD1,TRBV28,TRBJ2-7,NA,TGTGCCAGCAGTTTACCTACAGCCTTTCTTCCGGGACAGAGTTCCTACGAGCAGTACTTC,CASSLPTAFLPGQSSYEQYF
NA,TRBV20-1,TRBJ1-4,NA,TGCAGTGCTAGTCCAGGGCAGGGTGAAAAACTGTTTTTT,CSASPGQGEKLFF
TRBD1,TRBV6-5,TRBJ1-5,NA,TGTGCCAGCAGCGACAGGGTGCAACAGCCCCAGCATTTT,CASSDRVQQPQHF
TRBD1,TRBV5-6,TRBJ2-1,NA,TGTGCCAGCAGCCACAGGGGGCCAGGTTTTACGAATGAGCAGTTCTTC,CASSHRGPGFTNEQFF
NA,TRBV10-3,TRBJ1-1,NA,TGTGCCATCAGTGCTGGACAGCTTAACACTGAAGCTTTCTTT,CAISAGQLNTEAFF
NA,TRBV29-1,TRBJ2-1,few,TGCAGCGTTGAAACTCTGTCTGACTACAATGAGCAGTTCTTC,CSVETLSDYNEQFF
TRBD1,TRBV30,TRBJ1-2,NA,TGTGCCTGGAGAGACCGGGACAGGGGCCCCTATGGCTACACCTTC,CAWRDRDRGPYGYTF
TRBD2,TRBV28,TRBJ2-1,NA,TGTGCCAGCAGTCAACCGGGACTAGCGGGGGGGCCTAGGCAGTTCTTC,CASSQPGLAGGPRQFF
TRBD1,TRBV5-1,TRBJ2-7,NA,TGCGCCAGCAGCGTCGGGACAGACGCCTCCTACGAGCAGTACTTC,CASSVGTDASYEQYF
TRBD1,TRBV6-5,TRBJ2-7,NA,TGTGCCAGCAGGAAAAGGGGGACAGGGTACGAGCAGTACTTC,CASRKRGTGYEQYF
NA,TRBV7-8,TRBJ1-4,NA,TGTGCCAGTGGCCAGGCAAATGAAAAACTGTTTTTT,CASGQANEKLFF
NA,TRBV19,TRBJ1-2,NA,TGTGCCAGTAGTTTCGGACAGTTCTTCTATGGCTACACCTTC,CASSFGQFFYGYTF
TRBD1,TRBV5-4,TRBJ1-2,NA,TGTGCCAGCAGCTTGGGGGACAGGGACTATGGCTACACCTTC,CASSLGDRDYGYTF
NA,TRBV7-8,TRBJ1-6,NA,TGTGCCAGCAGTTTTAGGGGTGATAATTCACCCCTCCACTTT,CASSFRGDNSPLHF
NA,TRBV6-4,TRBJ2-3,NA,TGTGCCAGCAGTGACTCGTCAACGGGGGTGATGGATACGCAGTATTTT,CASSDSSTGVMDTQYF
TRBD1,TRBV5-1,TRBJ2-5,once,TGCGCCAGCAGACACGGGGACAGCCAAGAGACCCAGTACTTC,CASRHGDSQETQYF
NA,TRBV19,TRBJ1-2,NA,TGTGCCAGTAGCACCTTTATGGCAGTCTATGGCTACACCTTC,CASSTFMAVYGYTF
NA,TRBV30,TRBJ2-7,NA,TGTGCCGGGGGGGCATCAGGGAATTCCTTCTACGAGCAGTACTTC,CAGGASGNSFYEQYF
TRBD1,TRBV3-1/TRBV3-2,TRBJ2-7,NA,TGTGCCAGCAGCCAAGATGTATGGGGTAGGGGGCGGGTCGAGCAGTACTTC,CASSQDVWGRGRVEQYF
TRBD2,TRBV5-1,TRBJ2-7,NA,TGCGCCAGCACAGAAGTGGGAGGGACCTACGAGCAGTACTTC,CASTEVGGTYEQYF
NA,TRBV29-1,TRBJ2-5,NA,TGCAGCGTGGGGTGGAAAGGGAGGATGGAGACCCAGTACTTC,CSVGWKGRMETQYF
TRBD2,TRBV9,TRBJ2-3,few,TGTGCCAGCAGCGTAGAACGAGCGGGGGGGCCAATTACGCAGTATTTT,CASSVERAGGPITQYF
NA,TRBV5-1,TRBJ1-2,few,TGCGCCAGCAGCTTGAATCCTCGCTATGGCTACACCTTC,CASSLNPRYGYTF